The 18 T cell receptor beta chains reported below all come from one sample, sequenced in a study of T cell responses to AZD1222 COVID-19 vaccine. The data were produced by immunoSEQ multiplex PCR, yet TCRdb's version contains in-frame clones alone and is incomplete. The table has about 110,000 clones, roughly 86% seen once. Sample: peripheral blood, taken on day 0 of AZD1222 vaccination. The origin of the receptors is an adult in good health.

In its sample, this clone was seen a few times. V gene TRBV7-2 combines with J gene TRBJ2-7, with D unresolved. The CDR3 has 11 residues. Trimming left V 4 bases short and J 5 bases short, with 6 bases between. CDR1 and CDR2 (germline): SGHTA, FQGNSA. The CDR3 here is CASSSHNEQYF. CDR3 in DNA: TGTGCCAGCAGCTCCCATAACGAGCAGTACTTC.

The rearrangement joins TRBV15 to TRBJ1-2, with D tentatively TRBD1 (5 bases). This CDR3 has 15 amino acids. Germline CDR1 LNHNV, CDR2 YYDKDF (reference sequence). The V and J ends lost 0 bases and 5 bases respectively, with 13 bases between them. The CDR3 bases are TGTGCCACCAGCAGAGAGGGGCAGAGTTCATATGGCTACACCTTC. Translation gives CATSREGQSSYGYTF.

This rearrangement joins TRBV28 to TRBJ2-5; no firm D call. Germline V gives CDR1 MDHEN, CDR2 SYDVKM. The CDR3 is 15 residues long. Trimming took 4 bases from V and 3 from J, leaving 15 bases between them. The CDR3 sequence is CASSYLGASKETQYF. CDR3 DNA: TGTGCCAGCAGTTATTTAGGCGCTTCTAAAGAGACCCAGTACTTC.

The J gene is TRBJ1-2, the V gene TRBV6-5; D uncertain. V was clipped by 2 bases and J by 3 bases, with 13 bases between them. Germline V gives CDR1 MNHEY, CDR2 SVGAGI. The CDR3 covers 15 residues. CDR3 residues: CASSYGQMEDYGYTF. The CDR3 DNA follows: TGTGCCAGCAGTTACGGGCAGATGGAGGACTATGGCTACACCTTC.

The V gene is TRBV2, the J gene TRBJ1-2, with 7 nucleotides matching TRBD1. The CDR3 loop spans 14 amino acids. With 6 bases clipped from V and 6 bases from J, the junction kept 10 bases outside the gene matches. CDR1 and CDR2 from the germline V gene are SNHLY and FYNNEI. The CDR3: CASRQLGGSDGYTF. Written as DNA, the CDR3 is TGTGCCAGCAGACAACTAGGGGGCTCGGATGGCTACACCTTC.

This chain joins TRBV3-1 (or the pseudogene TRBV3-2) and TRBJ1-6; D unclear. Germline assignment: CDR1 LGHDT and CDR2 YNNKEL (reference sequence). This CDR3 contains 14 residues. V lost 1 base and J lost 6, with 7 bases in between. The DNA for the CDR3 is TGTGCCAGCAGCCAAGGAAAGGGTAATTCACCCCTCCACTTT. As protein: CASSQGKGNSPLHF.

The chain links TRBV30 to TRBJ1-6, with 9 bases identical to TRBD1. Germline lookup yields CDR1 GTSNPN and CDR2 SVGIG (reference sequence). There are 14 residues in the CDR3. With 6 bases clipped from V and 7 bases from J, the junction kept 7 bases outside the gene matches. CDR3: CACEGQGGNSPLHF. The DNA of the CDR3 is TGTGCCTGTGAGGGACAGGGAGGGAATTCACCCCTCCACTTT.

V is TRBV28 and J is TRBJ1-6; D remains unclear. Deletions cut 2 bases from V and 6 bases from J, with 11 bases between. This CDR3 has 15 residues. Germline V gene sequence: CDR1 MDHEN, CDR2 SYDVKM. In nucleotides, the CDR3 is TGTGCCAGCAGTTTAGGCAGCGCGGGTAATTCACCCCTCCACTTT. Protein sequence: CASSLGSAGNSPLHF.

The gene calls are TRBV5-6 and TRBJ2-1, with TRBD2 matching 7 bases. Germline values: CDR1 SGHDT, CDR2 YYEEEE. Unmatched junction bases numbered 10, after V lost 3 bases and J lost 4 bases. The CDR3 spans 16 residues. Here the CDR3 DNA reads TGTGCCAGCAGCTACGGCCGGGGGGACCCATACAATGAGCAGTTCTTC. Translating gives CASSYGRGDPYNEQFF. The whole variable domain, remainder taken from reference TRBV5-6 and TRBJ2-1, is DAGVTQSPTHLIKTRGQQVTLRCSPKSGHDTVSWYQQALGQGPQFIFQYYEEEERQRGNFPDRFSGHQFPNYSSELNVNALLLGDSALYLCASSYGRGDPYNEQFFGPGTRLTVL.

The J gene is TRBJ1-3, the V gene TRBV5-1; D call uncertain. Germline-derived CDR1 and CDR2 are SGHRS and YFSETQ. V dropped 1 base and J dropped 0 bases, with 5 bases sitting between them. The CDR3 sequence is 14 residues long. This CDR3 reads CASSLSSSGNTIYF. In DNA, the CDR3 is TGCGCCAGCAGCTTGTCCAGCTCTGGAAACACCATATATTTT.

The V call is TRBV27, the J call TRBJ1-6; 7 positions agree with TRBD1. Trimming took 2 bases from V and 9 from J; bases not matched to a gene: 7. Germline CDR1 and CDR2: MNHEY and SMNVEV (reference sequence). The CDR3 consists of 15 residues. This CDR3 is CASSLGQVRGSPLHF. The CDR3 DNA reads TGTGCCAGCAGTTTAGGACAGGTTCGGGGTTCACCCCTCCACTTT.

The chain is built from TRBV29-1 and TRBJ1-6, with a possible D match to TRBD1 (5 bases). The germline V and J ends were trimmed by 5 bases and 7 bases, with 15 bases remaining between them. Germline V gene sequence: CDR1 SQVTM, CDR2 ANQGSEA. The CDR3 loop spans 14 amino acids. The CDR3 reads CSVRIGDPNSPLHF. The CDR3 nucleotides are TGCAGCGTTCGAATAGGGGACCCGAATTCACCCCTCCACTTT.

J is TRBJ1-1 and V is TRBV5-6; D not resolved. V was cut by 0 bases and J by 5 bases, with 8 bases left in between. The CDR3 spans 13 residues. The germline gives CDR1 SGHDT, CDR2 YYEEEE. CDR3 region: CASSLGQRTEAFF. Here the CDR3 DNA reads TGTGCCAGCAGCTTGGGGCAGAGAACTGAAGCTTTCTTT.

The J gene is TRBJ1-6, the V gene TRBV5-4, with D unclear. Trimming pared 0 bases from V and 5 bases from J, leaving 9 bases between. The CDR3 is 15 amino acids. Germline V CDR1 and CDR2: SGHNT, YYREEE (reference sequence). The CDR3 protein is CASSLGRTDNSPLHF. The CDR3, as DNA: TGTGCCAGCAGCTTGGGACGGACGGATAATTCACCCCTCCACTTT.

The chain is built from TRBV7-2 and TRBJ2-1; tentative D call: TRBD2 (6 bases). The germline V and J ends were trimmed by 5 bases and 0 bases, with 11 bases remaining between them. Germline-derived CDR1 and CDR2 are SGHTA and FQGNSA. The length of the CDR3 is 15 residues. The CDR3 DNA reads TGTGCCAGCAGCCCAATAGCGGACTCCTACAATGAGCAGTTCTTC. Encoded protein: CASSPIADSYNEQFF.

The chain recombines TRBV12-3 or TRBV12-4 with TRBJ2-7, with 7 bases lining up with TRBD1. With 8 bases clipped from V and 6 bases from J, the junction kept 7 bases outside the gene matches. This CDR3 has 12 amino acids. CDR3 sequence (DNA): TGTGCCAGCGGAAAGACAGGGCGCGAGCAGTACTTC. This encodes CASGKTGREQYF.

This chain uses TRBV6-5 with TRBJ2-7; 12 bases fit TRBD1. The J segment lost 4 bases and the V segment lost 5 bases, leaving 6 bases of the junction unmatched. Germline CDR1 reads MNHEY; CDR2 reads SVGAGI. This CDR3 has 15 residues. The CDR3 loop is CASSNRDRGLYEQYF. In nucleotides, the CDR3 is TGTGCCAGCAGTAACCGGGACAGGGGGCTATACGAGCAGTACTTC.

The rearrangement links TRBV28 to TRBJ2-7, with 9 bases fitting TRBD1. Germline V gene data show CDR1 as MDHEN and CDR2 as SYDVKM. With V trimmed by 3 bases and J by 3 bases, 6 bases remained unmatched. This CDR3 is 15 amino acids long. The CDR3 loop is CASSFGTGLIYEQYF. Written as DNA, the CDR3 is TGTGCCAGCAGTTTCGGGACAGGGTTAATCTACGAGCAGTACTTC. Using reference TRBV28 and TRBJ2-7 for the parts outside the CDR3, the full variable domain is DVKVTQSSRYLVKRTGEKVFLECVQDMDHENMFWYRQDPGLGLRLIYFSYDVKMKEKGDIPEGYSVSREKKERFSLILESASTNQTSMYLCASSFGTGLIYEQYFGPGTRLTVT.